The clone carrying this T cell receptor beta chain showed up many times. Its target is not known. The data belong to a study of T cells after yellow fever vaccination. As for the study in general: Low-cell-number fractions were prepared with SMART-Seq v4 Ultra Low Input. Whole-study results and caveats: Peaking on day 5 versus 15, the secondary response was faster but weaker. Among primary-vaccination clones, most reappeared after the booster, at 95% to 96% for CD4 and 85% to 90% for CD8.

Germline V gene data show CDR1 as SQVTM and CDR2 as ANQGSEA. V lost 4 bases and J 0 bases, leaving 11 bases between the germline ends. The CDR3 contains 14 residues. Synthesis of TCR cDNA relied on 5'RACE template switching, which attached a universal primer site and UMIs. TCRdb redid the calling of the 5' RACE reads with MiXCR, one entry per CDR3 protein. Here the sample spans roughly 330,000 distinct CDR3 sequences, 3% to 4.5% being singletons. The origin of this receptor is a man aged 18 to 35 who received the YFV17D yellow fever vaccine. This material consisted of PBMCs, taken 5 days after the yellow fever booster vaccination. The chain is built from TRBV29-1 and TRBJ2-3, with D unresolved. This CDR3 is CSVVSLLSTDTQYF. The CDR3 DNA sequence: TGCAGCGTTGTCAGCCTCCTGAGCACAGATACGCAGTATTTT.